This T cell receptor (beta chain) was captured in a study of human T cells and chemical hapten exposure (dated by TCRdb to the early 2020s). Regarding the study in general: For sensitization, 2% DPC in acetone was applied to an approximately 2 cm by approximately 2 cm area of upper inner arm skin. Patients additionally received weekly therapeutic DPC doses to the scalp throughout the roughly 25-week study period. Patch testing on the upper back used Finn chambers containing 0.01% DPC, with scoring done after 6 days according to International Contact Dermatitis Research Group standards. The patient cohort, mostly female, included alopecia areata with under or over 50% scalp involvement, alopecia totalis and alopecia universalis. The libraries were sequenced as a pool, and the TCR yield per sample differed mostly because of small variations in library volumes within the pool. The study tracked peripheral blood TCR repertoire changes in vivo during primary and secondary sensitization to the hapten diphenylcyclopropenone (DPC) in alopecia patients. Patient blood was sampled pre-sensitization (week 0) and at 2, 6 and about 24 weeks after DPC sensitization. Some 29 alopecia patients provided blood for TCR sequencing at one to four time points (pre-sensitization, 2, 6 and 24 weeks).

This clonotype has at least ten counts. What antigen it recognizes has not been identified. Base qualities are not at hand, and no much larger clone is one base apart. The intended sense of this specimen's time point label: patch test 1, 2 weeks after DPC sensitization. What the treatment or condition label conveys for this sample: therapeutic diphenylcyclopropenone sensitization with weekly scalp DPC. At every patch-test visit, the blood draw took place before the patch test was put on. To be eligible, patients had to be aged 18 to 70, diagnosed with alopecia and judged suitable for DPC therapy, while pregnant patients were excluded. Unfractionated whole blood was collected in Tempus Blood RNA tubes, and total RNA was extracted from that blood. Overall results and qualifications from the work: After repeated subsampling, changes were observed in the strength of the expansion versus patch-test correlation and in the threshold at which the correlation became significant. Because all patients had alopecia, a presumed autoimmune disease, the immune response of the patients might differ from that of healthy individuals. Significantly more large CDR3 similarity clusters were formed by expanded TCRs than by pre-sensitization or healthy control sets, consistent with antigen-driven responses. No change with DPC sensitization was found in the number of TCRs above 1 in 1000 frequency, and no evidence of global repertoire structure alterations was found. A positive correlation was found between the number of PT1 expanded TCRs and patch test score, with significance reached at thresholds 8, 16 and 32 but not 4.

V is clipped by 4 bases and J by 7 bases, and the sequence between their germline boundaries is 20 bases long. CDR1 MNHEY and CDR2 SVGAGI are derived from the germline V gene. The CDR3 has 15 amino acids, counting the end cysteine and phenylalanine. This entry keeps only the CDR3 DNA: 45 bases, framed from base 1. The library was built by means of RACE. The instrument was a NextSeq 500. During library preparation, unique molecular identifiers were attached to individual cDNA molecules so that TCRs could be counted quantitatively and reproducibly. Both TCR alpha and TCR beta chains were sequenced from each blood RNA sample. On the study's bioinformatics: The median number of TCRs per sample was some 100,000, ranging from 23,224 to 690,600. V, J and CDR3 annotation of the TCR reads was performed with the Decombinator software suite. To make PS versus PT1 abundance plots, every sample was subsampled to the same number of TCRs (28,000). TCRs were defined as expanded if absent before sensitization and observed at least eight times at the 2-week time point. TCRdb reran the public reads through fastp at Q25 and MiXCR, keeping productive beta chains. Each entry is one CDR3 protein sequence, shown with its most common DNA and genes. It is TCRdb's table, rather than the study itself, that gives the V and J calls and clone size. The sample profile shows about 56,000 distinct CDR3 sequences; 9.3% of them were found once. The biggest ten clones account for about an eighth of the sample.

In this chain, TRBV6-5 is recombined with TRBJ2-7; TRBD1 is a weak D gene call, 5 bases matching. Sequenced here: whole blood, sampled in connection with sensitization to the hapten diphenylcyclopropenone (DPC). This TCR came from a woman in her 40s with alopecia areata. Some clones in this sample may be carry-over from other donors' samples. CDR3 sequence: CASSWNDAGIGEQYF. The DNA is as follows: TGTGCCAGCAGTTGGAACGACGCAGGGATCGGGGAGCAGTACTTC.